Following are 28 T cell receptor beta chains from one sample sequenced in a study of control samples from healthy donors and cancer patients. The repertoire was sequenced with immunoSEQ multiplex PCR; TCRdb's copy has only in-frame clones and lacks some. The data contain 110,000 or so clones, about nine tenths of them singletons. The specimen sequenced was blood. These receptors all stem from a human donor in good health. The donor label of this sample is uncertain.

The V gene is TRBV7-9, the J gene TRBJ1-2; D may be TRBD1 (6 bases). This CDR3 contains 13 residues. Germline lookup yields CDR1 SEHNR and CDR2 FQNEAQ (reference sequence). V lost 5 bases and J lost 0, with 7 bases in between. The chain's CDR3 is CASSRDTNYGYTF. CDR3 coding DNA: TGTGCCAGCAGCCGGGACACTAACTATGGCTACACCTTC.

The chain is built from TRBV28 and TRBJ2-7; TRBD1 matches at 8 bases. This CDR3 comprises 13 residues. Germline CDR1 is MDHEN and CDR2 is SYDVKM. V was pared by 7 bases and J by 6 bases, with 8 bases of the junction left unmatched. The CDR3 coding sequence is TGTGCCAGCACATCCGGACAGGGTCTCGAGCAGTACTTC. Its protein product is CASTSGQGLEQYF. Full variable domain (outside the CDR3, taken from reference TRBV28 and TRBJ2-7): DVKVTQSSRYLVKRTGEKVFLECVQDMDHENMFWYRQDPGLGLRLIYFSYDVKMKEKGDIPEGYSVSREKKERFSLILESASTNQTSMYLCASTSGQGLEQYFGPGTRLTVT.

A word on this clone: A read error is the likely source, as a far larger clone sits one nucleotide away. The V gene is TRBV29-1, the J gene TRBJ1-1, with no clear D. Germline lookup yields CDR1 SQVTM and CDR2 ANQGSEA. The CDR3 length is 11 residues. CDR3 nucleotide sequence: TGCTGCGTTGAGCACGACACTGAAGCTTTCTTT. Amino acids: CCVEHDTEAFF.

Here the CDR3 reads CASSQPNYYNEQFF. The DNA for the CDR3 is TGTGCCAGCAGCCAGCCGAACTACTACAATGAGCAGTTCTTC. The chain links TRBV14 to TRBJ2-1, with unresolved D. The V and J ends lost 3 bases and 3 bases respectively, with 9 bases between them. The CDR3 totals 14 residues. From germline, CDR1 is SGHDN and CDR2 FVKESK.

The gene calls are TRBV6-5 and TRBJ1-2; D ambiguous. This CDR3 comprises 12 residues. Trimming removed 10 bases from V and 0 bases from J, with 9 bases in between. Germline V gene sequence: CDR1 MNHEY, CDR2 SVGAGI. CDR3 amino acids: CATMLPNYGYTF. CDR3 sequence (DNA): TGTGCCACCATGTTACCTAACTATGGCTACACCTTC.

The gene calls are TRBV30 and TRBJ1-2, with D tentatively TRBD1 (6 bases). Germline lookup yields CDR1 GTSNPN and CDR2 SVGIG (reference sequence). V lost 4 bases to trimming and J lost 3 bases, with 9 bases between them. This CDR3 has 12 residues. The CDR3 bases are TGTGCCTGGAAAGGGGGTCACTATGGCTACACCTTC. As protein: CAWKGGHYGYTF.

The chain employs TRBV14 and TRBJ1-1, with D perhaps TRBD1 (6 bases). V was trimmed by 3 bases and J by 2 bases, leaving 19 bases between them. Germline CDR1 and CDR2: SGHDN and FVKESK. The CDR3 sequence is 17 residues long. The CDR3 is CASSQVTGSGINTEAFF. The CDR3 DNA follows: TGTGCCAGCAGCCAGGTCACAGGGTCAGGCATTAACACTGAAGCTTTCTTT.

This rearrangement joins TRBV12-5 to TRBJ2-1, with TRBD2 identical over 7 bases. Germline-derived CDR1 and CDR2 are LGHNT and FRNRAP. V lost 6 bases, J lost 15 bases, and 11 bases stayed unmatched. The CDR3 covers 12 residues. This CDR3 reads CASGPSGGGRFF. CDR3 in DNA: TGTGCTAGTGGGCCTAGCGGCGGTGGTAGGTTCTTC.

The CDR3 region is CASSISGLATNEKLFF. The CDR3 DNA reads as TGTGCCAGTAGTATTTCGGGGCTCGCAACTAATGAAAAACTGTTTTTT. The chain couples TRBV19 to TRBJ1-4, with D perhaps TRBD1 (5 bases). Trimming shortened V by 3 bases and J by 0 bases, and 11 bases separated the two germline ends. CDR3 length equals 16 residues. Germline assignment: CDR1 LNHDA and CDR2 SQIVND (reference sequence). Combining the CDR3 with reference TRBV19 and TRBJ1-4 gives the whole variable domain DGGITQSPKYLFRKEGQNVTLSCEQNLNHDAMYWYRQDPGQGLRLIYYSQIVNDFQKGDIAEGYSVSREKKESFPLTVTSAQKNPTAFYLCASSISGLATNEKLFFGSGTQLSVL.

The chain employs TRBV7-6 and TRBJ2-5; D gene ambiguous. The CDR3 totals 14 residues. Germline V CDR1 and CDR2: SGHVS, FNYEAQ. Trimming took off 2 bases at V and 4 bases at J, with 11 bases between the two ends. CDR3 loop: CASSLPATGETQYF. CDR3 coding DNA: TGTGCCAGCAGCTTACCGGCTACTGGAGAGACCCAGTACTTC.

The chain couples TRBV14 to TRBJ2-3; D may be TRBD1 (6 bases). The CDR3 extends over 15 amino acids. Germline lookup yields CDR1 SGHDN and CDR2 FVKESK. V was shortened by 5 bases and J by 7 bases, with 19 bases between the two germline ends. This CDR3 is CASSSTGIQSNTQYF. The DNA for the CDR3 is TGTGCCAGCAGCTCCACAGGGATCCAATCAAATACGCAGTATTTT. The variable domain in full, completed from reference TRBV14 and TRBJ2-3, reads EAGVTQFPSHSVIEKGQTVTLRCDPISGHDNLYWYRRVMGKEIKFLLHFVKESKQDESGMPNNRFLAERTGGTYSTLKVQPAELEDSGVYFCASSSTGIQSNTQYFGPGTRLTVL.

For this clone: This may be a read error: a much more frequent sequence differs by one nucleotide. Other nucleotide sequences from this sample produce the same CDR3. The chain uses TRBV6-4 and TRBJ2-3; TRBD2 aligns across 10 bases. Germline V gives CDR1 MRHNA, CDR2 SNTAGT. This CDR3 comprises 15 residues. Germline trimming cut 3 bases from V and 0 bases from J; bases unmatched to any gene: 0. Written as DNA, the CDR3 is TGTGCCAGCAGTGAACTAGCGGGGAGCACAGATACGCAGTATTTT. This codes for CASSELAGSTDTQYF.

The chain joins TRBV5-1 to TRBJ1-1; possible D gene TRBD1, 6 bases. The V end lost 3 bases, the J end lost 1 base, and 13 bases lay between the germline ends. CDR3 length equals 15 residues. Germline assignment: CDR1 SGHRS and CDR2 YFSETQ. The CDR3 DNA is TGCGCCAGCAGCTCGACAGGTACGGGGAACACTGAAGCTTTCTTT. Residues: CASSSTGTGNTEAFF.

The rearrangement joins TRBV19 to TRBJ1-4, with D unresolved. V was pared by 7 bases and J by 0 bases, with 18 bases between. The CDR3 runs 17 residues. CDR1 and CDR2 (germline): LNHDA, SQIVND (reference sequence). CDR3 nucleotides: TGTGCCAGTATCCGAGGCGCGGCAGGAGCAACTAATGAAAAACTGTTTTTT. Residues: CASIRGAAGATNEKLFF.

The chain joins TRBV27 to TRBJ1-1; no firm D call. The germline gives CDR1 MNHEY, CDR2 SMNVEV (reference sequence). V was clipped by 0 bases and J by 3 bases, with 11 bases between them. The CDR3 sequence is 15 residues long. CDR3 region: CASSLSPGSDTEAFF. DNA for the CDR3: TGTGCCAGCAGTTTATCGCCGGGATCAGACACTGAAGCTTTCTTT.

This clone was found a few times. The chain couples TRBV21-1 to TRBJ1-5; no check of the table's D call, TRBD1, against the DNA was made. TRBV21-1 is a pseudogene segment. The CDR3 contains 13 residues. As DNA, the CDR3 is TGTGCCAGACGGCAGGGTGGGCATCAGCCCCAGCATTTT. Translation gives CARRQGGHQPQHF.

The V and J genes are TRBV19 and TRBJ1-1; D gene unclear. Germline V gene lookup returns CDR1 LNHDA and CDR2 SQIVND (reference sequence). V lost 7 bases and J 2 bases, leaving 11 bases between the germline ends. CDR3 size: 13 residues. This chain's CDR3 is CASNMGGNTEAFF. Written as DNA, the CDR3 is TGTGCCAGTAACATGGGAGGTAACACTGAAGCTTTCTTT.

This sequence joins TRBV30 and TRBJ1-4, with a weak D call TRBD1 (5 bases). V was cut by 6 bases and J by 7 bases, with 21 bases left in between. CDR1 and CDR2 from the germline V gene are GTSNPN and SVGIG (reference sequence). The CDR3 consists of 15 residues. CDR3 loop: CACRRDPRSGEKLFF. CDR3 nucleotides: TGTGCCTGTCGGAGGGACCCAAGATCGGGTGAAAAACTGTTTTTT.

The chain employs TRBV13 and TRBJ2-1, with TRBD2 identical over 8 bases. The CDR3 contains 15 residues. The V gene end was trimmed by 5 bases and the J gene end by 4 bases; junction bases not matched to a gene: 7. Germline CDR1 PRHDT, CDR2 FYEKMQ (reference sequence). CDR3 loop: CASSKTSGNYNEQFF. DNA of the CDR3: TGTGCCAGCAGCAAAACTAGCGGAAATTACAATGAGCAGTTCTTC.

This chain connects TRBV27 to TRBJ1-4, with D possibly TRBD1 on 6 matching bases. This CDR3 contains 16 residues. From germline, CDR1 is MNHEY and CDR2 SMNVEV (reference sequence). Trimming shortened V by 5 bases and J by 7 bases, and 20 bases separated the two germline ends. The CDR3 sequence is CASSPLGGQLGEKLFF. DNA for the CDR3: TGTGCCAGCAGTCCCTTGGGGGGGCAGCTGGGTGAAAAACTGTTTTTT.

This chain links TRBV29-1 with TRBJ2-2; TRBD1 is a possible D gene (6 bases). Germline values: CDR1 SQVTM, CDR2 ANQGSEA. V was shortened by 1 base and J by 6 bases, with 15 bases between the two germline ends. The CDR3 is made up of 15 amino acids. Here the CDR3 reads CSVEGGQSEAGELFF. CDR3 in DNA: TGCAGCGTTGAAGGAGGACAGTCGGAGGCCGGGGAGCTGTTTTTT.

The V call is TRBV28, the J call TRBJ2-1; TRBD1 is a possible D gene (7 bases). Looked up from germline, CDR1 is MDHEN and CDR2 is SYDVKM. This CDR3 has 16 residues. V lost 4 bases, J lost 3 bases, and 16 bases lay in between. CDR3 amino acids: CASSSPAGGIYNEQFF. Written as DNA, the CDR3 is TGTGCCAGCAGTTCCCCCGCAGGGGGGATCTACAATGAGCAGTTCTTC.

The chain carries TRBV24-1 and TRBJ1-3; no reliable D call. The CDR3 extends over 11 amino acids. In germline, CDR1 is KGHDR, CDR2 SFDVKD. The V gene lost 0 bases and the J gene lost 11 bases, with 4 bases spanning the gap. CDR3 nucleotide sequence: TGTGCCACCAGTGATTTGCGGGCCATATATTTT. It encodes CATSDLRAIYF.

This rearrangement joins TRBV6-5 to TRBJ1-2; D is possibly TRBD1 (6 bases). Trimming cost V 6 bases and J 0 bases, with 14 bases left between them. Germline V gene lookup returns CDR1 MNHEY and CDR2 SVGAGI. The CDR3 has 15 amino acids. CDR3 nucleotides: TGTGCCAGCAGGGGGGGGGCCCCGTCTAACTATGGCTACACCTTC. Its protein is CASRGGAPSNYGYTF.

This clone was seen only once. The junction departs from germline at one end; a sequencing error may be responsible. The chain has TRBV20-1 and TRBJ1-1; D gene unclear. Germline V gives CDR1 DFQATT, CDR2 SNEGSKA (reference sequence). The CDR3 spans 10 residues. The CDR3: CSPSSTEAFF. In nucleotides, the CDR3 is TGCAGTCCTAGTAGCACTGAAGCTTTCTTT.

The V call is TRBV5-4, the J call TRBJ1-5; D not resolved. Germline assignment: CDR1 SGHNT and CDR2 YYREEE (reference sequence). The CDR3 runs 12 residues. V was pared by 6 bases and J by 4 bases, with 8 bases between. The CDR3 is CASNMPNQPQHF. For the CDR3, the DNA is TGTGCCAGCAATATGCCTAATCAGCCCCAGCATTTT.

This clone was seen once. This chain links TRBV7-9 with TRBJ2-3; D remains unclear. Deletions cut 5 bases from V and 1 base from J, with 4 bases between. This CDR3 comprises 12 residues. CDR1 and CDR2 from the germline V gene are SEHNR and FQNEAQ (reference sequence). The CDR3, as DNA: TGTGCCAGCAGCCGGGGCACAGATACGCAGTATTTT. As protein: CASSRGTDTQYF.

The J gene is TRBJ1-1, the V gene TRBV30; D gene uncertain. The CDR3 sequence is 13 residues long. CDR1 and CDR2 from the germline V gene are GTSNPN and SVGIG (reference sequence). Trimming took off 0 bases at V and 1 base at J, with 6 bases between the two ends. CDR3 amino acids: CAWSVLRNTEAFF. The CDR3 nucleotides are TGTGCCTGGAGTGTACTCCGGAACACTGAAGCTTTCTTT.